What follows are 27 T cell receptor beta chains derived from one specimen sequenced in a study of Graves' ophthalmopathy and Graves' hyperthyroidism. For repertoire sequencing, the TCR beta CDR3 regions were amplified from RNA transcripts. The authors performed first-round RT-PCR with HTBI primers and then a second-round multiplex PCR. MiXCR was run by TCRdb on the multiplex PCR reads, yielding one entry per CDR3 protein. The sample includes a few hundred thousand distinct CDR3 sequences, about 15% seen only once; the top ten take approximately 2.4%. The specimen was peripheral blood. Receptors originate from an adult woman with stable Graves' hyperthyroidism.

Many counts were recorded for this clonotype. The chain couples TRBV20-1 to TRBJ2-7; weak D call: TRBD1 (6 bases). The V end lost 0 bases, the J end lost 2 bases, and 11 bases lay between the germline ends. Germline-derived CDR1 and CDR2 are DFQATT and SNEGSKA (reference sequence). This CDR3 spans 14 amino acids. The DNA of the CDR3 is TGCAGTGCTAGAGACCAGACAGGAACCTACGAGCAGTACTTC. Its protein product is CSARDQTGTYEQYF.

Many counts were recorded for this clonotype. The V call is TRBV12-3 or TRBV12-4, the J call TRBJ1-5; D may be TRBD1 (5 bases). This CDR3 comprises 13 residues. Trimming removed 8 bases at V and 5 bases at J, with 13 bases between. The CDR3 loop reads CASRLDSDQPQHF. As DNA, the CDR3 is TGTGCCAGCCGGCTTGACAGCGATCAGCCCCAGCATTTT.

This clonotype was seen at least ten times. The chain carries TRBV7-9 and TRBJ2-7; no clear D gene. Germline CDR1 SEHNR, CDR2 FQNEAQ (reference sequence). Trimming removed 5 bases from V and 1 base from J, with 6 bases in between. The CDR3 runs to 12 residues. CDR3 region: CASSPRSYEQYF. Written as DNA, the CDR3 is TGTGCCAGCAGCCCTAGATCCTACGAGCAGTACTTC.

V is TRBV30 and J is TRBJ2-7; D may match TRBD1 or TRBD2 (5 bases each). The V gene's germline CDR1 is GTSNPN and CDR2 SVGIG (reference sequence). Trimming shortened V by 2 bases and J by 4 bases, and 12 bases separated the two germline ends. There are 13 residues in the CDR3. The CDR3 reads CAWSKGSGYEQYF. CDR3 sequence (DNA): TGTGCCTGGAGTAAGGGGTCGGGATACGAGCAGTACTTC.

There are many counts of this clonotype. The chain combines TRBV28 with TRBJ1-1; D perhaps matches TRBD1 (5 bases). V shed 7 bases and J shed 0 bases, with 15 bases lying between them. This CDR3 is 15 amino acids long. Germline V lookup: CDR1 MDHEN, CDR2 SYDVKM. The CDR3 region has the DNA TGTGCCAGCACCCCTAGGACGGACATGAACACTGAAGCTTTCTTT. Translation gives CASTPRTDMNTEAFF. The entire variable domain, with the rest obtained from reference TRBV28 and TRBJ1-1, is as follows: DVKVTQSSRYLVKRTGEKVFLECVQDMDHENMFWYRQDPGLGLRLIYFSYDVKMKEKGDIPEGYSVSREKKERFSLILESASTNQTSMYLCASTPRTDMNTEAFFGQGTRLTVV.

This clonotype was seen many times. The gene calls are TRBV28 and TRBJ1-2; D uncertain. The CDR3 runs to 15 residues. CDR1 and CDR2 from the germline V gene are MDHEN and SYDVKM. Trimming left V 2 bases short and J 0 bases short, with 10 bases between. CDR3 residues: CASSLPSYSNYGYTF. Here the CDR3 DNA reads TGTGCCAGCAGTTTACCGAGCTATTCTAACTATGGCTACACCTTC.

This clonotype has a handful of counts. The V and J genes are TRBV19 and TRBJ2-3; 8 nucleotides match TRBD2. Trimming took 5 bases from V and 6 from J; bases not matched to a gene: 7. The CDR3 consists of 14 residues. Germline CDR1 LNHDA, CDR2 SQIVND (reference sequence). In nucleotides, the CDR3 is TGTGCCAGTAGTTGGGGACTAGGGACCGATACGCAGTATTTT. Translation gives CASSWGLGTDTQYF.

In its sample, this clonotype was seen many times. This chain joins TRBV20-1 and TRBJ1-2; a weak D match, TRBD1 (5 bases). V was clipped by 0 bases and J by 3 bases, with 11 bases between them. The CDR3 sequence is 14 residues long. Germline CDR1 and CDR2: DFQATT and SNEGSKA (reference sequence). Written as DNA, the CDR3 is TGCAGTGCTAGAGATCTCCGGGGCGACTATGGCTACACCTTC. Residues: CSARDLRGDYGYTF.

This chain uses TRBV25-1 with TRBJ1-5; TRBD1 agrees at 7 bases. V gave up 4 bases and J gave up 0 bases; unmatched junction bases: 6. The CDR3 loop spans 16 amino acids. Germline V gene data show CDR1 as MGHDK and CDR2 as SYGVNS. The CDR3 loop is CASSGSGTDSNQPQHF. CDR3 sequence (DNA): TGTGCCAGCAGTGGATCCGGGACAGATAGCAATCAGCCCCAGCATTTT.

Turning to this clonotype: One base away lies a much larger clone, so this may be a sequencing read error. The chain recombines TRBV12-3 or TRBV12-4 with TRBJ2-2; D may be TRBD2 (6 bases). This CDR3 has 14 amino acids. In nucleotides, the CDR3 is TGTGCCACCCTATGGGCGGACTACACCGGGGAGCTGTGTTTT. Translation: CATLWADYTGELCF.

This clonotype was counted at least ten times. The genes are TRBV30 and TRBJ2-5; 10 bases align to TRBD2. The J segment lost 2 bases and the V segment lost 3 bases, leaving 6 bases of the junction unmatched. The CDR3 covers 15 residues. The germline V gene has CDR1 GTSNPN and CDR2 SVGIG (reference sequence). The CDR3 here is CAWRGKGLAQETQYF. In DNA, the CDR3 is TGTGCCTGGAGAGGAAAGGGACTAGCGCAAGAGACCCAGTACTTC.

In its sample, this clonotype was seen many times. The CDR3 DNA is TGCAGTGCTCTTTTAGGGGGTAATTCGGGCACTGAAGCTTTCTTT. Translating gives CSALLGGNSGTEAFF. The V gene is TRBV20-1, the J gene TRBJ1-1, with a weak D call TRBD1 (6 bases). Trimming removed 5 bases from V and 4 bases from J, with 20 bases in between. CDR3 length: 15 amino acids. Germline CDR1 DFQATT, CDR2 SNEGSKA (reference sequence).

There are many counts of this clonotype. V is TRBV9 and J is TRBJ2-7; possible D gene TRBD2, 5 bases. V was shortened by 6 bases and J by 6 bases, with 16 bases between the two germline ends. The CDR3 spans 13 residues. Germline V gene data show CDR1 as SGDLS and CDR2 as YYNGEE. CDR3 amino acids: CASTPRTAGEQYF. CDR3 bases: TGTGCCAGCACACCCCGGACGGCGGGCGAGCAGTACTTC.

This clonotype came up a few times. Since a much larger clone is just one base distant, this may be a read error. The chain recombines TRBV20-1 with TRBJ2-7, with TRBD1 matching 12 bases. Unmatched junction bases numbered 30, after V lost 3 bases and J lost 12 bases. The length of the CDR3 is 20 residues. The germline V gene encodes CDR1 DFQATT and CDR2 SNEGSKA (reference sequence). The CDR3 DNA reads TGCAGTGCTAGTCCCCGGGACAGGGGGCGAATGGCCTCCTCGTCCTCCTTGTCGTACGTC. Its protein product is CSASPRDRGRMASSSSLSYV.

In its sample, this clonotype was seen many times. The rearrangement uses TRBV7-2 and TRBJ2-5; 8 bases agree with TRBD1. The germline V gene encodes CDR1 SGHTA and CDR2 FQGNSA. The CDR3 runs 15 residues. Trimming cost V 0 bases and J 7 bases; bases outside gene matches: 7. CDR3 amino acids: CASSLAFGQGGTQYF. The CDR3 nucleotides are TGTGCCAGCAGCTTAGCGTTTGGACAGGGAGGGACCCAGTACTTC.

This clonotype was seen ten or more times. This chain links TRBV10-3 with TRBJ2-5, with D hard to call. The length of the CDR3 is 13 residues. Germline CDR1 ENHRY, CDR2 SYGVKD. V was cut by 2 bases and J by 3 bases, with 7 bases left in between. The CDR3: CAISEGNEETQYF. The CDR3 DNA sequence: TGTGCCATCAGTGAGGGGAACGAAGAGACCCAGTACTTC.

J is TRBJ2-5 and V is TRBV5-1; 13 nucleotides line up with TRBD2. This CDR3 spans 16 amino acids. Germline trimming cut 0 bases from V and 5 bases from J; bases unmatched to any gene: 4. Looked up from germline, CDR1 is SGHRS and CDR2 is YFSETQ. CDR3 in amino acids: CASSLGTSGSLETQYF. In DNA form, the CDR3 reads TGCGCCAGCAGCTTGGGGACTAGCGGGAGTCTGGAGACCCAGTACTTC.

This clonotype has ten or more counts. The chain has TRBV6-1 and TRBJ1-5; D might be TRBD1 (6 bases). The CDR3 extends over 15 amino acids. V lost 5 bases and J lost 3, with 14 bases in between. Germline V gene data show CDR1 as MNHNS and CDR2 as SASEGT. The chain's CDR3 is CASSKVTGDNQPQHF. In DNA form, the CDR3 reads TGTGCCAGCAGTAAGGTGACAGGTGACAATCAGCCCCAGCATTTT.

This clonotype was found many times. This chain connects TRBV6-1 to TRBJ2-6; D remains ambiguous. Trimming took off 1 base at V and 12 bases at J, with 13 bases between the two ends. CDR1 is MNHNS and CDR2 is SASEGT in the germline V gene. The CDR3 is made up of 14 amino acids. The CDR3 here is CASSEGLVTVVLTF. The CDR3 coding sequence is TGTGCCAGCAGTGAAGGCCTCGTAACAGTCGTCCTGACTTTC.

This clonotype was counted many times. The chain recombines TRBV5-1 with TRBJ2-5; the match to TRBD2 covers 8 bases. V lost 4 bases to trimming and J lost 4 bases; unmatched junction nucleotides: 9. This CDR3 has 15 residues. Germline CDR1 reads SGHRS; CDR2 reads YFSETQ. The CDR3 sequence: CASSLNSGMGETQYF. CDR3 sequence (DNA): TGCGCCAGCAGCCTGAATAGCGGGATGGGAGAGACCCAGTACTTC. Full variable domain (outside the CDR3, taken from reference TRBV5-1 and TRBJ2-5): KAGVTQTPRYLIKTRGQQVTLSCSPISGHRSVSWYQQTPGQGLQFLFEYFSETQRNKGNFPGRFSGRQFSNSRSEMNVSTLELGDSALYLCASSLNSGMGETQYFGPGTRLLVL.

This clonotype was seen a few times. The rearrangement links TRBV4-3 to TRBJ2-4; TRBD2 aligns across 7 bases. With V trimmed by 5 bases and J by 9 bases, 7 bases remained unmatched. Germline values: CDR1 LGHNA, CDR2 YSLEER. This CDR3 spans 13 amino acids. CDR3: CASSVGLEGIQYF. CDR3 bases: TGCGCCAGCAGCGTAGGACTAGAAGGCATTCAGTACTTC.

This clonotype was counted ten times or more. The chain recombines TRBV24-1 with TRBJ2-7, with 14 bases matching TRBD2. This CDR3 is built from 16 residues. CDR1 is KGHDR, CDR2 SFDVKD, per germline. With V trimmed by 4 bases and J by 0 bases, 1 base remained unmatched. CDR3 amino acids: CATSEGTSGSSYEQYF. In DNA form, the CDR3 reads TGTGCCACCAGTGAGGGGACTAGCGGGAGCTCCTACGAGCAGTACTTC.

V is TRBV25-1 and J is TRBJ2-7, with 9 nucleotides matching TRBD1. The V gene's germline CDR1 is MGHDK and CDR2 SYGVNS. Trimming at V came to 8 bases and at J to 5 bases, leaving 4 bases not matched to a gene. This CDR3 has 12 amino acids. The CDR3 DNA is TGTGCCAGCCACAGGGGGCTGAACGAGCAGTACTTC. This encodes CASHRGLNEQYF.

This clonotype was recorded many times. The chain carries TRBV2 and TRBJ1-2; the D is unclear. The CDR3 is 14 amino acids. Between the trimmed V and J ends, which lost 0 bases and 4 bases, there was a span of 9 bases. Germline V CDR1 and CDR2: SNHLY, FYNNEI. The CDR3 nucleotides read TGTGCCAGCAGTGAAGCGAGGGAGGGCTATGGCTACACCTTC. Residues: CASSEAREGYGYTF.

About this clonotype: This is likely a read error, given that the CDR3 carries no conserved phenylalanine or tryptophan at its end. The chain links TRBV7-2 to TRBJ2-7, with 11 bases that match TRBD1. The CDR3 totals 15 residues. The J segment lost 4 bases and the V segment lost 5 bases, leaving 7 bases of the junction unmatched. Germline-derived CDR1 and CDR2 are SGHTA and FQGNSA. This chain's CDR3 is CASSPGTGGEYEQYL. CDR3 coding DNA: TGTGCCAGCAGCCCGGGGACAGGGGGGGAGTACGAGCAGTACCTC.

This clonotype has ten or more counts. This chain joins TRBV10-2 and TRBJ1-2; the D gene is possibly TRBD1 (6 bases). The V end lost 8 bases, the J end lost 5 bases, and 21 bases lay between the germline ends. CDR1 WSHSY and CDR2 SAAADI come from the germline V gene. The CDR3 is 15 residues long. The CDR3 protein is CASGSGTNNPYGYTF. The CDR3 nucleotides are TGCGCCAGCGGATCAGGGACAAACAATCCTTATGGCTACACCTTC.

This rearrangement joins TRBV11-2 to TRBJ2-7; D is possibly TRBD2 (6 bases). V lost 3 bases and J lost 4, with 16 bases in between. The CDR3 runs to 15 residues. The V gene's germline CDR1 is SGHAT and CDR2 FQNNGV. CDR3 bases: TGTGCCAGCAGCTTCTTCGACGGGGGAGGATACGAGCAGTACTTC. Translated, it gives CASSFFDGGGYEQYF.